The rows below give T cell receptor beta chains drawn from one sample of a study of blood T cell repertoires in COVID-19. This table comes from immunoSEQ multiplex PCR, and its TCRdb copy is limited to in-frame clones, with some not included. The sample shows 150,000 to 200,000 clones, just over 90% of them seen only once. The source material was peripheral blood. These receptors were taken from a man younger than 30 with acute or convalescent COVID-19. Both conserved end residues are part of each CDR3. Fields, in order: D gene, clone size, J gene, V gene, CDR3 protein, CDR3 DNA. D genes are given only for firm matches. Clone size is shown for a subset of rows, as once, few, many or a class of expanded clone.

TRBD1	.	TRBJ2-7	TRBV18	CASSHGTGQNYEQYF	TGTGCCAGCTCACATGGGACAGGACAGAACTACGAGCAGTACTTC
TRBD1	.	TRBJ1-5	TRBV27	CASTKTGDSNQPQHF	TGTGCCAGCACCAAAACAGGGGATAGCAATCAGCCCCAGCATTTT
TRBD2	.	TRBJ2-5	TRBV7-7	CASSLGLAIQETQYF	TGTGCCAGCAGCTTGGGACTAGCGATCCAAGAGACCCAGTACTTC
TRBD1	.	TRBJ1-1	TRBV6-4	CASSVSTGDKTEAFF	TGTGCCAGCAGTGTTTCGACAGGGGATAAAACTGAAGCTTTCTTT
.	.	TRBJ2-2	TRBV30	CAWRSGIGQRELFF	TGTGCCTGGCGAAGTGGGATCGGACAGAGGGAGCTGTTTTTT
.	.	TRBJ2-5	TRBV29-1	CSVERDTGTQYF	TGCAGCGTTGAACGGGACACCGGGACCCAGTACTTC
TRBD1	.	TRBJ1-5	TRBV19	CASSIVPRQGLYQPQHF	TGTGCCAGTAGTATAGTTCCGAGACAGGGTTTGTATCAGCCCCAGCATTTT
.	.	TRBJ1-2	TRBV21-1	CASPNGGAGVNGYTF	TGTGCCAGCCCTAACGGTGGGGCAGGGGTAAATGGCTACACCTTC
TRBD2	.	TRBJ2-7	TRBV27	CASSRLAGVYEQYF	TGTGCCAGCAGCCGACTAGCGGGGGTTTACGAGCAGTACTTC
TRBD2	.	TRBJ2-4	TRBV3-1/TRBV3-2	CASSDKMGPIAGAKNIQYF	TGTGCCAGCAGCGACAAGATGGGTCCTATAGCGGGAGCCAAAAACATTCAGTACTTC
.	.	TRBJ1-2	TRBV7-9	CASSLFPPGEGYTF	TGTGCCAGCAGCTTATTTCCCCCAGGGGAAGGCTACACCTTC
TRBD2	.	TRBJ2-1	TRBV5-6	CASSRGDGRPSWGYNEQFF	TGTGCCAGCAGCCGGGGGGATGGGAGACCGTCCTGGGGCTACAATGAGCAGTTCTTC
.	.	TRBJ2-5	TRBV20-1	CSASELASETQYF	TGCAGTGCTAGTGAGCTAGCGTCGGAGACCCAGTACTTC
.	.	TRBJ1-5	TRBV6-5	CASIVGRGNQPQHF	TGTGCCAGCATAGTCGGCAGGGGCAATCAGCCCCAGCATTTT
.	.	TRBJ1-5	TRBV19	CASSLNRDQPQHF	TGTGCCAGTAGCCTAAACCGGGATCAGCCCCAGCATTTT
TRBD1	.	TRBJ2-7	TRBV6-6	CASSYILGQGTYEQYF	TGTGCCAGCAGTTACATTCTAGGACAGGGGACATACGAGCAGTACTTC
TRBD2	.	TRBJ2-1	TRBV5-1	CASSSRGGLYNEQFF	TGCGCCAGCAGCTCACGCGGGGGACTCTACAATGAGCAGTTCTTC
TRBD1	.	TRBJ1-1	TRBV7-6	CASSLGPQGEDTEAFF	TGTGCCAGCAGCTTAGGCCCACAGGGGGAGGACACTGAAGCTTTCTTT
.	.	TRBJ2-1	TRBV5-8	CASSPKPRRSAPNEQFF	TGTGCCAGCAGCCCAAAACCCCGGAGGTCGGCCCCCAATGAGCAGTTCTTC
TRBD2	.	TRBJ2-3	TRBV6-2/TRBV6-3	CASSMATTSGGWITDTQYF	TGTGCCAGCAGTATGGCCACGACTAGCGGGGGGTGGATCACAGATACGCAGTATTTT
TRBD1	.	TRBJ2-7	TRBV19	CASSPRDRVSYEQYF	TGTGCCAGTAGCCCCCGGGACAGGGTATCCTACGAGCAGTACTTC
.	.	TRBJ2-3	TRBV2	CASSGVSPDTQYF	TGTGCCAGCAGTGGCGTCTCCCCCGATACGCAGTATTTT
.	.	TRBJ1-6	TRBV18	CASSPRDTRGYNSPLHF	TGTGCCAGCTCACCACGGGACACCCGGGGCTATAATTCACCCCTCCACTTT
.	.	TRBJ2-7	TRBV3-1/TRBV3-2	CASSQSPGGEQYF	TGTGCCAGCAGCCAAAGCCCCGGAGGAGAACAGTACTTC
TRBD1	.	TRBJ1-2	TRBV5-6	CASSLAGGQLSEALYGYTF	TGTGCCAGCAGCTTGGCAGGGGGACAGTTAAGCGAGGCCCTCTATGGCTACACCTTC
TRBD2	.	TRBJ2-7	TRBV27	CASSLGLAGASYEQYF	TGTGCCAGCAGTTTGGGACTAGCGGGGGCCTCCTACGAGCAGTACTTC
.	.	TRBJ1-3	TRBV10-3	CAISESVVHSGNTIYF	TGTGCCATCAGTGAGTCTGTAGTCCACTCTGGAAACACCATATATTTT
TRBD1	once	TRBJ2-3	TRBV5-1	CASSLALGQGPDTQYF	TGCGCCAGCAGCTTGGCCCTCGGACAGGGACCAGATACGCAGTATTTT
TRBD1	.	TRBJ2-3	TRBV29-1	CSARQGTYTDTQYF	TGCAGCGCTCGACAGGGGACTTACACAGATACGCAGTATTTT
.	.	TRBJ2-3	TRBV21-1	CASSKEDSGSLPHPANTQYF	TGTGCCAGCAGCAAAGAGGATAGCGGGAGTTTGCCCCACCCTGCGAATACGCAGTATTTT
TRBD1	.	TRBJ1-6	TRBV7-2	CASSPQGAVNSPLHF	TGTGCCAGCAGCCCACAGGGGGCCGTAAATTCACCCCTCCACTTT
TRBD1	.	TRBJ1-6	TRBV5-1	CASSPDRVINSPLHF	TGCGCCAGCAGCCCAGACAGGGTAATAAATTCACCCCTCCACTTT
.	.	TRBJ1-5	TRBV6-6	CASSYSAGGNQPQHF	TGTGCCAGCAGTTACTCGGCGGGGGGCAATCAGCCCCAGCATTTT
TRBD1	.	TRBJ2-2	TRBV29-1	CSVEDAGRGRTGELFF	TGCAGCGTTGAAGATGCCGGCAGGGGGCGAACCGGGGAGCTGTTTTTT
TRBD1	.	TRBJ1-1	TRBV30	CAWSRDSEAFF	TGTGCCTGGAGCCGGGACAGCGAAGCTTTCTTT
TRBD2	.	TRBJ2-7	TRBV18	CASSPPRLAGGGEQYF	TGTGCCAGCTCACCGCCCCGACTAGCGGGAGGTGGCGAGCAGTACTTC
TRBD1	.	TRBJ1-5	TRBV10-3	CAISRDREQPQHF	TGTGCCATCAGTCGGGACAGAGAACAGCCCCAGCATTTT
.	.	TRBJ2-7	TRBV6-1	CASSEAAGVYEQYF	TGTGCCAGCAGTGAAGCTGCAGGGGTGTACGAGCAGTACTTC
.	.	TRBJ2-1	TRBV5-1	CASSLLPSYGDEFF	TGCGCCAGCAGCTTATTGCCTAGCTACGGAGACGAGTTCTTC
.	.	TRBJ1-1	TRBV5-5	CASSFYTGSNTEAFF	TGTGCCAGCAGCTTCTATACGGGATCAAACACTGAAGCTTTCTTT
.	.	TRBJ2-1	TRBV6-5	CASSLRTPDNEQFF	TGTGCCAGCAGCCTCCGGACACCCGACAATGAGCAGTTCTTC
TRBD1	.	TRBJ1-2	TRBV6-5	CASSRQGANYGYTF	TGTGCCAGCAGCCGACAGGGAGCTAACTATGGCTACACCTTC
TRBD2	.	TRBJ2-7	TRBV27	CASSLSGGAYYEQYF	TGTGCCAGCAGCCTTAGCGGGGGAGCATACTACGAGCAGTACTTC
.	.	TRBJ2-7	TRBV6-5	CASIIGRYEQYF	TGTGCCAGCATCATTGGGCGTTACGAGCAGTACTTC
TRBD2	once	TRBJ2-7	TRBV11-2	CASSFSLAGAYEQYF	TGTGCCAGCAGCTTCTCACTAGCGGGGGCCTACGAGCAGTACTTC
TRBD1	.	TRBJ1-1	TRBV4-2	CASSHDRVDTEAFF	TGTGCCAGCAGCCATGACAGGGTAGACACTGAAGCTTTCTTT
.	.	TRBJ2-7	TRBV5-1	CASSPDIGLREQYF	TGCGCCAGCAGCCCGGACATTGGTCTACGAGAGCAGTACTTC
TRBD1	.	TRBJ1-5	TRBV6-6	CATSSSRGLGQPQHF	TGTGCCACCTCATCTAGCAGGGGGCTAGGTCAGCCCCAGCATTTT
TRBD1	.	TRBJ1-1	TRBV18	CASSPAPGQGKHGNTEAFF	TGTGCCAGCTCACCAGCCCCGGGACAGGGTAAACACGGGAACACTGAAGCTTTCTTT
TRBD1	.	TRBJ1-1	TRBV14	CASSQALLGQTSRGAFF	TGTGCCAGCAGCCAAGCTCTATTGGGACAGACCTCGAGGGGGGCTTTCTTT
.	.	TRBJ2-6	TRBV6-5	CASRLSSGANVLTF	TGTGCCAGCAGACTGAGCTCTGGGGCCAACGTCCTGACTTTC
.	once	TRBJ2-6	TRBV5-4	CASSLRSGPGSGANVLTF	TGTGCCAGCAGCTTGCGCTCCGGACCCGGGAGTGGGGCCAACGTCCTGACTTTC
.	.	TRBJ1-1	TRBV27	CASSLWPNTEAFF	TGTGCCAGCAGTTTATGGCCAAACACTGAAGCTTTCTTT
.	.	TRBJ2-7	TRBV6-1	CASSEGWALSYEQYF	TGTGCCAGCAGTGAAGGGTGGGCCCTCTCCTACGAGCAGTACTTC
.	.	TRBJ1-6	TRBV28	CASRTVSYNSPLHF	TGTGCCAGCAGGACAGTCTCCTATAATTCACCCCTCCACTTT
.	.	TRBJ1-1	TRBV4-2	CASSPSQSTGTEAFF	TGTGCCAGCAGCCCGAGCCAAAGTACAGGTACTGAAGCTTTCTTT
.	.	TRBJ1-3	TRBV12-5	CASGLEGVSGNTIYF	TGTGCTAGTGGTCTAGAAGGGGTATCCGGAAACACCATATATTTT
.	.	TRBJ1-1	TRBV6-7	CASSYSVGGRSSMNTEAFF	TGTGCCAGCAGTTACTCGGTTGGGGGCCGCAGCTCAATGAACACTGAAGCTTTCTTT
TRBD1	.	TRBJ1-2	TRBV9	CASSVVQGAVGYTF	TGTGCCAGCAGCGTAGTACAGGGGGCGGTTGGCTACACCTTC
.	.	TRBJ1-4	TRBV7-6	CASTLTLQGLETNEKLFF	TGTGCCAGCACCCTTACCCTGCAGGGACTGGAGACTAATGAAAAACTGTTTTTT